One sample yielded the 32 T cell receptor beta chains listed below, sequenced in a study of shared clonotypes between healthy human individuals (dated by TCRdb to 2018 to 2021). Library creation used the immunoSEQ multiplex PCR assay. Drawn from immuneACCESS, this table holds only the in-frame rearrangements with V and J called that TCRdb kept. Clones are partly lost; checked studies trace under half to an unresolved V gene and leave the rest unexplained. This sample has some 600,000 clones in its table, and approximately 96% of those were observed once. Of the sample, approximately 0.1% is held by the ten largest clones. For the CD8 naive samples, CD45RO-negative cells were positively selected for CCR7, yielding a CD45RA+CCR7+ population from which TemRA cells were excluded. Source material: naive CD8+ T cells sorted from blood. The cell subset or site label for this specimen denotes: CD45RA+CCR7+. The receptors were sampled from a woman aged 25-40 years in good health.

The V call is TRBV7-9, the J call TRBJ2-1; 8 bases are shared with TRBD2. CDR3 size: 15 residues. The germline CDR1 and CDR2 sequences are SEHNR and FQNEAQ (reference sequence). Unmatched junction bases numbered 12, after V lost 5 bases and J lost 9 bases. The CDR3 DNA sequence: TGTGCCAGCAGCCCATCCGGGACTAGTAGTGGTGAGCAGTTCTTC. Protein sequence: CASSPSGTSSGEQFF.

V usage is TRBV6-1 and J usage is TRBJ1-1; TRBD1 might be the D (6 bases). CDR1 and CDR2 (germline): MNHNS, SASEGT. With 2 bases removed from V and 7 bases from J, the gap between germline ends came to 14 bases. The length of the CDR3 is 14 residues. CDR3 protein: CASSEYDGQHEAFF. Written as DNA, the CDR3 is TGTGCCAGCAGTGAATACGATGGACAGCATGAAGCTTTCTTT.

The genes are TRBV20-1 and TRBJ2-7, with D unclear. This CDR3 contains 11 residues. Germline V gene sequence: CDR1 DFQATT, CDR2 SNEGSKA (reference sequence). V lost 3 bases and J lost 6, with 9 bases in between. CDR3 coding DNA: TGCAGTGCTAGGGTCAGTGCCGAGCAGTACTTC. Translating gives CSARVSAEQYF.

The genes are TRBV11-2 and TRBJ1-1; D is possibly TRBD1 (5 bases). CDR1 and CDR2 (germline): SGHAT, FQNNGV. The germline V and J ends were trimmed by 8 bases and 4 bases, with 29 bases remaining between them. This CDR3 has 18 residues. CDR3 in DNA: TGTGCCAGCGGGGGGACCTTTTTACCGGGGTTAACCCCCACTGAAGCTTTCTTT. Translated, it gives CASGGTFLPGLTPTEAFF.

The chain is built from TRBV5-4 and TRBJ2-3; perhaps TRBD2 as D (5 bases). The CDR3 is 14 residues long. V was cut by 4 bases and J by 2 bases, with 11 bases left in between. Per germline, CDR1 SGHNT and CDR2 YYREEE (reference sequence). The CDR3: CASSDPGFTDTQYF. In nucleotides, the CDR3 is TGTGCCAGCAGCGATCCGGGGTTCACAGATACGCAGTATTTT. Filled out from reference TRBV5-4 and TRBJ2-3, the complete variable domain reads ETGVTQSPTHLIKTRGQQVTLRCSSQSGHNTVSWYQQALGQGPQFIFQYYREEENGRGNFPPRFSGLQFPNYSSELNVNALELDDSALYLCASSDPGFTDTQYFGPGTRLTVL.

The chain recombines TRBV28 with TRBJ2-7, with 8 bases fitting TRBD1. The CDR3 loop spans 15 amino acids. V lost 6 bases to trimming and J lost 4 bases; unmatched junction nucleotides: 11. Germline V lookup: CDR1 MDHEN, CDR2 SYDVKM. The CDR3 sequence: CASSQTGADIYEQYF. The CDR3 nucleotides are TGTGCCAGCAGCCAGACAGGGGCCGATATTTACGAGCAGTACTTC.

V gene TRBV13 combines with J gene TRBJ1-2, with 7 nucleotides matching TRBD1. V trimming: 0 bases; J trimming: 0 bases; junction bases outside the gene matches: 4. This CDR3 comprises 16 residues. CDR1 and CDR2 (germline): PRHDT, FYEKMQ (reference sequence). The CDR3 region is CASSLGHGQANYGYTF. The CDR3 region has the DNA TGTGCCAGCAGCTTAGGCCACGGACAGGCTAACTATGGCTACACCTTC.

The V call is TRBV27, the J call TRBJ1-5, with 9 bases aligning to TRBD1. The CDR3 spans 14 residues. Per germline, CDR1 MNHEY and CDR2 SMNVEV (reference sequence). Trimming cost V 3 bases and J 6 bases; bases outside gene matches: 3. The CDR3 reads CASSFTGGFQPQHF. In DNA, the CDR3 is TGTGCCAGCAGTTTTACAGGGGGCTTTCAGCCCCAGCATTTT.

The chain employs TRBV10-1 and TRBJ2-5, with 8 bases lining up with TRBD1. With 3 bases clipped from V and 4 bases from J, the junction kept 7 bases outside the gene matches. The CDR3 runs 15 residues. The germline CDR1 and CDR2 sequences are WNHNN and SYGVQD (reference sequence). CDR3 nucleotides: TGCGCCAGCAGTGACGGACAGGGCTGGCCAGAGACCCAGTACTTC. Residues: CASSDGQGWPETQYF.

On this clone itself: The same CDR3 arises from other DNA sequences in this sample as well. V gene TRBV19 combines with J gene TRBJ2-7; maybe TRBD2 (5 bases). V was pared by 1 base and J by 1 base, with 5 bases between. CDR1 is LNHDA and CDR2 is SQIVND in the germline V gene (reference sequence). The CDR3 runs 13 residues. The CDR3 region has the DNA TGTGCCAGTAGTATAGGACTATCCTACGAGCAGTACTTC. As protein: CASSIGLSYEQYF.

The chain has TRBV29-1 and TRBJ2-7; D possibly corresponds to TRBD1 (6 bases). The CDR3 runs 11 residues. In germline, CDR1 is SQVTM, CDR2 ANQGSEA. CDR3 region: CSTGTPYEQYF. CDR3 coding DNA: TGCTCCACAGGGACCCCCTACGAGCAGTACTTC.

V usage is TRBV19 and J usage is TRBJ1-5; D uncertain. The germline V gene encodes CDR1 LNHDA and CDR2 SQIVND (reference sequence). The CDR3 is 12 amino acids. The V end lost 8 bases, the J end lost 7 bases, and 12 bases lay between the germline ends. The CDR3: CASDTGNQPQHF. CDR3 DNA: TGTGCCAGTGACACGGGGAACCAGCCCCAGCATTTT.

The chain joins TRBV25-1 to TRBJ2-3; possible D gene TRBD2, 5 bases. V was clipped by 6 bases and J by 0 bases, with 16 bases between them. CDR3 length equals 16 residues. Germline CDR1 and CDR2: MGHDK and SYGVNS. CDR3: CASRAVFGVSTDTQYF. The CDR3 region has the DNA TGTGCCAGCAGGGCGGTCTTCGGGGTGAGCACAGATACGCAGTATTTT.

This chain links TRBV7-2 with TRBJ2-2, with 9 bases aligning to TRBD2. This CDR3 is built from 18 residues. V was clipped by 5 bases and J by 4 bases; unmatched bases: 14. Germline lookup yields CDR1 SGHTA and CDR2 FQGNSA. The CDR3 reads CASSPRWREGPGTGELFF. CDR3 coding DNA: TGTGCCAGCAGCCCCCGGTGGCGGGAGGGCCCGGGCACCGGGGAGCTGTTTTTT.

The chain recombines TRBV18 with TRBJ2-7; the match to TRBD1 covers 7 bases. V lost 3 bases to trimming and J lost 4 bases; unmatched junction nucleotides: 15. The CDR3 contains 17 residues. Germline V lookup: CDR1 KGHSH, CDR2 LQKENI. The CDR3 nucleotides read TGTGCCAGCTCACCGCCCAGGGTAGGGACAGCTAATTACGAGCAGTACTTC. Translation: CASSPPRVGTANYEQYF.

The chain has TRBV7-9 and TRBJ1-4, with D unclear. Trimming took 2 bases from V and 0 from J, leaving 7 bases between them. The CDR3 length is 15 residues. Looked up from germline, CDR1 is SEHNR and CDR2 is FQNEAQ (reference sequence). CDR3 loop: CASSLSASTNEKLFF. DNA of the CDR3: TGTGCCAGCAGCTTAAGTGCCTCAACTAATGAAAAACTGTTTTTT.

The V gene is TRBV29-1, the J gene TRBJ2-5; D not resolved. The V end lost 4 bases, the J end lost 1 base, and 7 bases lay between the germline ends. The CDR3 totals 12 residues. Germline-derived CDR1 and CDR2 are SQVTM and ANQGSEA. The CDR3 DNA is TGCAGCGTTGGTCCAGTCCAAGAGACCCAGTACTTC. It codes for CSVGPVQETQYF.

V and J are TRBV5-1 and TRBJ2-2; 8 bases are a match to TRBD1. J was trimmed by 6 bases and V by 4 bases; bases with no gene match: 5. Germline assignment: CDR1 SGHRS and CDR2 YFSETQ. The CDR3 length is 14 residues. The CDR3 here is CASSPTGVAGELFF. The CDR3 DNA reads TGCGCCAGCAGCCCGACAGGGGTAGCCGGGGAGCTGTTTTTT.

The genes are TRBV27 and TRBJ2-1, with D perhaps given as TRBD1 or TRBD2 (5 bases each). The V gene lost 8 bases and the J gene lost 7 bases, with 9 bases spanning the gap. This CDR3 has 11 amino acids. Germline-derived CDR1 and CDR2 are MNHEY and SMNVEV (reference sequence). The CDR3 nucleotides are TGTGCCAGCGCCAGGGAGAATGAGCAGTTCTTC. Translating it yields CASARENEQFF.

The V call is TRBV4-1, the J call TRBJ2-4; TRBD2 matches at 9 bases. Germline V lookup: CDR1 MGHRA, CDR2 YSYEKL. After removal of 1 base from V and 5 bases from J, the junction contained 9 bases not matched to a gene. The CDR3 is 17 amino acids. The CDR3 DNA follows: TGCGCCAGCAGCCAAGTTAGTATGTCTAGCGGGGAAAACATTCAGTACTTC. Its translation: CASSQVSMSSGENIQYF.

The CDR3 reads CASSIGGVGAFF. CDR3 nucleotide sequence: TGTGCCAGTAGTATAGGAGGGGTCGGTGCTTTCTTT. This chain connects TRBV19 to TRBJ1-1; TRBD1 is a possible D gene (5 bases). The CDR3 has 12 amino acids. CDR1 is LNHDA, CDR2 SQIVND, per germline (reference sequence). V lost 1 base, J lost 11 bases, and 11 bases lay in between.

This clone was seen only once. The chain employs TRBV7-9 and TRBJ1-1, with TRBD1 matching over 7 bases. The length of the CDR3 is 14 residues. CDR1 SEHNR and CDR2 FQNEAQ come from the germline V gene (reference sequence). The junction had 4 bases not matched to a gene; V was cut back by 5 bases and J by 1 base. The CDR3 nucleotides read TGTGCCAGCAGCGCGGGACAGCAGAACACTGAAGCTTTCTTT. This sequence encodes CASSAGQQNTEAFF.

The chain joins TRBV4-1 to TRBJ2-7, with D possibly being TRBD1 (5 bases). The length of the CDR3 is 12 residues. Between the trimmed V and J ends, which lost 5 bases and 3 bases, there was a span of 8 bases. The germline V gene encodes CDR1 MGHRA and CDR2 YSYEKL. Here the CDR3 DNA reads TGCGCCAGCAGCAGGGGCGACTACGAGCAGTACTTC. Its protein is CASSRGDYEQYF.

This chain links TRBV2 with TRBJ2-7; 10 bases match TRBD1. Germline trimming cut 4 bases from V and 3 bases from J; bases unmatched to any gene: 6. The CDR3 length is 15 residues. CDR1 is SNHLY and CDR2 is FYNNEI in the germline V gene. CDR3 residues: CASSASGTGDYEQYF. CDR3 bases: TGTGCCAGCAGTGCGTCCGGGACAGGGGACTACGAGCAGTACTTC. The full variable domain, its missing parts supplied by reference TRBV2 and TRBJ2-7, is EPEVTQTPSHQVTQMGQEVILRCVPISNHLYFYWYRQILGQKVEFLVSFYNNEISEKSEIFDDQFSVERPDGSNFTLKIRSTKLEDSAMYFCASSASGTGDYEQYFGPGTRLTVT.

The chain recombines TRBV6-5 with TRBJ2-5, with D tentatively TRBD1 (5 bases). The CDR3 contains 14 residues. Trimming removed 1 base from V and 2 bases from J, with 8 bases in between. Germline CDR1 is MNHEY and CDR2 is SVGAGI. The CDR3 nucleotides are TGTGCCAGCAGTTACTTCCGGACACAAGAGACCCAGTACTTC. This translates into CASSYFRTQETQYF.

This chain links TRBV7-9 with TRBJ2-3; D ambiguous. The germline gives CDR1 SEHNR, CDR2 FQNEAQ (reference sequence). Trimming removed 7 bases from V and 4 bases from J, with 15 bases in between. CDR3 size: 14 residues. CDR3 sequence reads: CASTSRNIPDTQYF. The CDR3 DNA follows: TGTGCCAGCACCTCTCGTAACATTCCAGATACGCAGTATTTT. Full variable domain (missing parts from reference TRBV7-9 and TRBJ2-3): DTGVSQNPRHKITKRGQNVTFRCDPISEHNRLYWYRQTLGQGPEFLTYFQNEAQLEKSRLLSDRFSAERPKGSFSTLEIQRTEQGDSAMYLCASTSRNIPDTQYFGPGTRLTVL.

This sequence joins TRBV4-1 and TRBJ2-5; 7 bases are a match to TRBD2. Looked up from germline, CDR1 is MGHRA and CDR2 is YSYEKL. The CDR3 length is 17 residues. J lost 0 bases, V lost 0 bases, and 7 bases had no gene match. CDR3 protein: CASSQDSLAVYQETQYF. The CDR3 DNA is TGCGCCAGCAGCCAAGATTCGCTAGCGGTTTACCAAGAGACCCAGTACTTC.

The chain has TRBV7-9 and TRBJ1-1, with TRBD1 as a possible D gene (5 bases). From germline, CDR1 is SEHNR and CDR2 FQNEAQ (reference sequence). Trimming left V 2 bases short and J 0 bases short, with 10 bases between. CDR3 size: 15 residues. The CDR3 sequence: CASSLWGELNTEAFF. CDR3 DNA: TGTGCCAGCAGCTTATGGGGCGAGCTGAACACTGAAGCTTTCTTT.

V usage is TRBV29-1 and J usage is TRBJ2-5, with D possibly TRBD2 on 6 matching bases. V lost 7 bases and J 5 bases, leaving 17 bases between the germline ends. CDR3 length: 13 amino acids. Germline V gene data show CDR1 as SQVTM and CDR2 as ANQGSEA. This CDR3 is CSAGDLIGETQYF. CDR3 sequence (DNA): TGCAGCGCCGGGGACTTAATAGGGGAGACCCAGTACTTC.

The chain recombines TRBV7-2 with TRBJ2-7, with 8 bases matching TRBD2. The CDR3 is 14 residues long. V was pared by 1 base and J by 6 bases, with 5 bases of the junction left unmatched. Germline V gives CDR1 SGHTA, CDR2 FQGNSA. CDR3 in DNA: TGTGCCAGCAGCTTAGGGAGCGGGAGTAGCGAGCAGTACTTC. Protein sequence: CASSLGSGSSEQYF.

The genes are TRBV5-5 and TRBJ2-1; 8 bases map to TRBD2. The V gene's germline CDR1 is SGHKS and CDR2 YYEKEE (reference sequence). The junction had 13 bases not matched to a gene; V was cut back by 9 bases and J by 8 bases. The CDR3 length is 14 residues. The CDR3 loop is CANLPSGSVYEQFF. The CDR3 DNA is TGTGCCAACTTACCGAGCGGGAGTGTCTATGAGCAGTTCTTC.

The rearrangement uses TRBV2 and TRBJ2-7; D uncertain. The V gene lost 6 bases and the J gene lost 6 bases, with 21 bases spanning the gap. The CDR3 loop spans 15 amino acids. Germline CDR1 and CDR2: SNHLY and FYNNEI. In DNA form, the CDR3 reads TGTGCCAGCAGCGAACACGCCCCGTTTAGAGGCGAGCAGTACTTC. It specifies CASSEHAPFRGEQYF.